This TCR beta chain comes out of a study of human T cells and chemical hapten exposure. Study observations and caveats: Alopecia in all donors means immunity may differ from healthy individuals.

Via MiXCR, TCRdb re-called the RACE reads, giving one row per CDR3 protein. The profile covers roughly 50,000 distinct CDR3 sequences, with roughly 10% appearing a single time and roughly 15% taken by the ten largest. This clonotype has at least ten counts. The target antigen is unknown. Stated time point: patch test 3, about 24 weeks after DPC sensitization. Treatment: therapeutic diphenylcyclopropenone sensitization with weekly scalp DPC. Each donor was an alopecia patient between 18 and 70 years of age who qualified for DPC. CDR1 is PRHDT, CDR2 FYEKMQ, per germline (reference sequence). V lost 4 bases, J lost 6 bases, and 23 bases lay in between. This CDR3 spans 17 amino acids.

The clonotype originates from a woman in her forties with alopecia areata. Some clones in this sample may be carry-over from other donors' samples. The source was whole blood, collected in connection with sensitization to the hapten diphenylcyclopropenone (DPC). This chain connects TRBV13 to TRBJ2-3; either TRBD1 or TRBD2 may fit D (5 bases each). This CDR3 is CASSSGPGPNLGDTQYF. The CDR3 region has the DNA TGTGCCAGCAGCTCGGGGCCGGGACCGAATTTAGGGGATACGCAGTATTTT.